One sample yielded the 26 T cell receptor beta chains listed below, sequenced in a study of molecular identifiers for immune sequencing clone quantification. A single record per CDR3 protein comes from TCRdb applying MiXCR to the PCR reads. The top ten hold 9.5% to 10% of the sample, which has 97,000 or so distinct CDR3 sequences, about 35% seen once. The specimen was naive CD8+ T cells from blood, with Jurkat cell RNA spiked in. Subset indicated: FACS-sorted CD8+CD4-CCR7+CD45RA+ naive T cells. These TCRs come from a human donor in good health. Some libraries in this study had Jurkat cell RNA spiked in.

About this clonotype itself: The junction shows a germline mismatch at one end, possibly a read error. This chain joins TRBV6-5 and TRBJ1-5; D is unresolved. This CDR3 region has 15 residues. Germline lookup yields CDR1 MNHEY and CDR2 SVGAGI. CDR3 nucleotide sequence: TGTGCCAGCAGTTACTCCGGTCGAGTGAATCAGGCCCAGCATTTT. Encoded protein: CASSYSGRVNQAQHF.

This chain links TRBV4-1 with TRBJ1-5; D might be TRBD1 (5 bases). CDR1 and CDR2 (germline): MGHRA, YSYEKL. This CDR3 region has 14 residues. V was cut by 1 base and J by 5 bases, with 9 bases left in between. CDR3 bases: TGCGCCAGCAGCCAAGCAGGGACTGATCAGCCCCAGCATTTT. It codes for CASSQAGTDQPQHF.

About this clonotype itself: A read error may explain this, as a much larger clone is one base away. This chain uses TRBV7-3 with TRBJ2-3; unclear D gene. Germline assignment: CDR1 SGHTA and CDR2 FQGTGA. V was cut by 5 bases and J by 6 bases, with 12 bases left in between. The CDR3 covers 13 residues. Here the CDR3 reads CASSQSLVDTQYF. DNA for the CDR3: TGTGCCAGCAGCCAGTCACTGGTTGATACGCAGTATTTT.

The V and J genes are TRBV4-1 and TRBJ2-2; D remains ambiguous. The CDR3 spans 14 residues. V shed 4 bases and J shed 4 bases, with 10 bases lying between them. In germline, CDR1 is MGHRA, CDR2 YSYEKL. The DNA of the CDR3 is TGCGCCAGCAGCCGGCGCAATTTCACCGGGGAGCTGTTTTTT. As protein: CASSRRNFTGELFF.

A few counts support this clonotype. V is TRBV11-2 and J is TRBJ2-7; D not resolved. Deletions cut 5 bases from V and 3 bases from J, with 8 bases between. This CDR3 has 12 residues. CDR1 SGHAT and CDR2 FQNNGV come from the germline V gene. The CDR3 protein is CASSQRFYEQYF. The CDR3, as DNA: TGTGCCAGCAGCCAACGATTCTACGAGCAGTACTTC.

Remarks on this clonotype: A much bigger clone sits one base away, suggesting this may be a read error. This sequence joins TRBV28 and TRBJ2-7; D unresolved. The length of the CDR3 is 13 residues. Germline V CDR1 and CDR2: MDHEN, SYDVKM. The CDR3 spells CANSLRPGYEQYF. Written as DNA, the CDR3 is TGTGCCAACAGTTTACGTCCGGGCTACGAGCAGTACTTC. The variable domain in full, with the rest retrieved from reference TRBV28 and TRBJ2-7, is DVKVTQSSRYLVKRTGEKVFLECVQDMDHENMFWYRQDPGLGLRLIYFSYDVKMKEKGDIPEGYSVSREKKERFSLILESASTNQTSMYLCANSLRPGYEQYFGPGTRLTVT.

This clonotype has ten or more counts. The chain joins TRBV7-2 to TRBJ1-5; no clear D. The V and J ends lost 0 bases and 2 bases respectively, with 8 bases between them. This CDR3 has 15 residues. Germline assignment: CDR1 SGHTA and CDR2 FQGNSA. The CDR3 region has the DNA TGTGCCAGCAGCTTAGCGCTGGGAGGCAATCAGCCCCAGCATTTT. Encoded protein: CASSLALGGNQPQHF. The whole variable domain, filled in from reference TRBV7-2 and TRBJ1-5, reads GAGVSQSPSNKVTEKGKDVELRCDPISGHTALYWYRQSLGQGLEFLIYFQGNSAPDKSGLPSDRFSAERTGGSVSTLTIQRTQQEDSAVYLCASSLALGGNQPQHFGDGTRLSIL.

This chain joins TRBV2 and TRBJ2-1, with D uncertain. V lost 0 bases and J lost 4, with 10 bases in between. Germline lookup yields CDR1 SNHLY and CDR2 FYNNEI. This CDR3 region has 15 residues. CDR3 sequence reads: CASSEASYNYNEQFF. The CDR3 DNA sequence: TGTGCCAGCAGTGAAGCCTCGTACAATTACAATGAGCAGTTCTTC.

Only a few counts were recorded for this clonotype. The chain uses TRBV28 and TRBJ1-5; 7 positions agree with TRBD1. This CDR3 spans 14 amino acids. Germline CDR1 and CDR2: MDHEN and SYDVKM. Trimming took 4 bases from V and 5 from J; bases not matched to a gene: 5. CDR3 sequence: CASSYDRVHQPQHF. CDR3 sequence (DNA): TGTGCCAGCAGTTACGACAGGGTTCATCAGCCCCAGCATTTT.

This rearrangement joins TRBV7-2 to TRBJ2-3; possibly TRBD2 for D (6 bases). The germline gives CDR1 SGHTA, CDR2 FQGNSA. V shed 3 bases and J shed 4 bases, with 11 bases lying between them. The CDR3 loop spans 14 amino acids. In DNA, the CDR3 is TGTGCCAGCAGCTTTGCGGGAAGGGCAGATACGCAGTATTTT. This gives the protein CASSFAGRADTQYF. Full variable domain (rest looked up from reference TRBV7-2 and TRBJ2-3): GAGVSQSPSNKVTEKGKDVELRCDPISGHTALYWYRQSLGQGLEFLIYFQGNSAPDKSGLPSDRFSAERTGGSVSTLTIQRTQQEDSAVYLCASSFAGRADTQYFGPGTRLTVL.

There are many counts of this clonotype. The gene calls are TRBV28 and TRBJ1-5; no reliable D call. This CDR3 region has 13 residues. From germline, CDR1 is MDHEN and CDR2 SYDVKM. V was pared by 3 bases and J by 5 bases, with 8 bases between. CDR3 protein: CASSFSGHQPQHF. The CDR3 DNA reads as TGTGCCAGCAGTTTTTCTGGGCATCAGCCCCAGCATTTT. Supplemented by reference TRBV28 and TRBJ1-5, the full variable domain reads DVKVTQSSRYLVKRTGEKVFLECVQDMDHENMFWYRQDPGLGLRLIYFSYDVKMKEKGDIPEGYSVSREKKERFSLILESASTNQTSMYLCASSFSGHQPQHFGDGTRLSIL.

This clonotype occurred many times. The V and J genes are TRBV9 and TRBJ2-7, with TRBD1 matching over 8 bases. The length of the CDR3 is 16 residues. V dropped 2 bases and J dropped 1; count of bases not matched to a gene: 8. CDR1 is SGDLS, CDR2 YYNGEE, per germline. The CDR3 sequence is CASSVDPGTGSYEQYF. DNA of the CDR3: TGTGCCAGCAGCGTTGACCCCGGGACAGGTTCCTACGAGCAGTACTTC.

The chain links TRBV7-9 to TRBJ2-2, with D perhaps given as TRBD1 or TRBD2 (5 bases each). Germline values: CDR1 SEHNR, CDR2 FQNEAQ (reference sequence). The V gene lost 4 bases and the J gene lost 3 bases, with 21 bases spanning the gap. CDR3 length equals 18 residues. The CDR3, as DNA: TGTGCCAGCAGCTCCCGGGGCAACCAGGGCCCCTACACCGGGGAGCTGTTTTTT. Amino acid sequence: CASSSRGNQGPYTGELFF. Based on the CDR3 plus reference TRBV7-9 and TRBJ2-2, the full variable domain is DTGVSQNPRHKITKRGQNVTFRCDPISEHNRLYWYRQTLGQGPEFLTYFQNEAQLEKSRLLSDRFSAERPKGSFSTLEIQRTEQGDSAMYLCASSSRGNQGPYTGELFFGEGSRLTVL.

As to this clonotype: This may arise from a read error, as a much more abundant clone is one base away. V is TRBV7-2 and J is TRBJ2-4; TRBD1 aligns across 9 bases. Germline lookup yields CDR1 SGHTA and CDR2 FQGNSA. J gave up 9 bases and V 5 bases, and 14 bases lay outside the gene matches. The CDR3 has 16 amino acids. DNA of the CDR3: TGTGCCAGCAGCGCGTACAGGGGGCGCCCCGGAATCATTCAGTACTTC. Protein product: CASSAYRGRPGIIQYF.

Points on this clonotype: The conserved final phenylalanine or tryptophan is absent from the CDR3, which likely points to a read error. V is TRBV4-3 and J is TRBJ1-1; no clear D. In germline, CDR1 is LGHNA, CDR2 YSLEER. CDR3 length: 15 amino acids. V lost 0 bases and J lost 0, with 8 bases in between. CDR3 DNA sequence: TGCGCCAGCAGCCAAGAAGTGGGGTTGAACACTGAAGCTTTCCTT. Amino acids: CASSQEVGLNTEAFL.

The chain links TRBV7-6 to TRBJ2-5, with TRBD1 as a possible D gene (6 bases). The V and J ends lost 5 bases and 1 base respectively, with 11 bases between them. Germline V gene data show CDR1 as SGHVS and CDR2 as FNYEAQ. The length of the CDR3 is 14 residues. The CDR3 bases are TGTGCCAGCAGCACCCGGGACACCCAAGAGACCCAGTACTTC. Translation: CASSTRDTQETQYF.

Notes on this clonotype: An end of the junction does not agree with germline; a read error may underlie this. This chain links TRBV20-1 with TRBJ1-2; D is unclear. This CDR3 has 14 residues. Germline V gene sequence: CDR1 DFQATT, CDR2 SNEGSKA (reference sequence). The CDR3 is CSARESASNYDYTF. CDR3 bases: TGCAGTGCTAGAGAGTCCGCCAGTAACTATGACTACACCTTC.

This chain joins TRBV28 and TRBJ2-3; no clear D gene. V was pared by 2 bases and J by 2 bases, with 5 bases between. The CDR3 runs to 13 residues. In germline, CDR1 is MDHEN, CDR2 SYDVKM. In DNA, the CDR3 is TGTGCCAGCAGTTTAGACGCCACAGATACGCAGTATTTT. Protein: CASSLDATDTQYF.

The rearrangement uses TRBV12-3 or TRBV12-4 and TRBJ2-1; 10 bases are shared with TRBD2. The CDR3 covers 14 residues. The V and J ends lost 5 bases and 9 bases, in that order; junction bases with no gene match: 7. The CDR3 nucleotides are TGTGCCAGCAGTATCGCTAGCGGGAGTATTGAGCAGTTCTTC. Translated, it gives CASSIASGSIEQFF.

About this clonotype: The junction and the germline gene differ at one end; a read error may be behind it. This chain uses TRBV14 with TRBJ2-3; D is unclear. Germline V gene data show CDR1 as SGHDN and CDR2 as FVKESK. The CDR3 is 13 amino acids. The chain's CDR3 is CASIHSPGRTLYF. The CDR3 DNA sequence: TGTGCCAGCATCCACTCCCCCGGGCGTACGCTGTATTTT.

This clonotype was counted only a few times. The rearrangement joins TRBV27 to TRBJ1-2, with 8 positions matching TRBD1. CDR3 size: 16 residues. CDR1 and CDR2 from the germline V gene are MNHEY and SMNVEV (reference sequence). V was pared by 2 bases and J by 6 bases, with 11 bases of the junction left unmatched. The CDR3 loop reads CASSLTWTGSHNGYTF. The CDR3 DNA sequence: TGTGCCAGCAGTTTAACTTGGACAGGGTCCCACAATGGCTACACCTTC.

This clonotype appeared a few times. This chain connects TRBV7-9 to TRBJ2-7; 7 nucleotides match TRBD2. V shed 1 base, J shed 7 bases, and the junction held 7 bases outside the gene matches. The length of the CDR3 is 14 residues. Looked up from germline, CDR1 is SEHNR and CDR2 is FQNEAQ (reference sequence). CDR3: CASSLETSRYEQYF. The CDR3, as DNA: TGTGCCAGCAGCTTAGAGACTAGCAGGTATGAGCAGTACTTC.

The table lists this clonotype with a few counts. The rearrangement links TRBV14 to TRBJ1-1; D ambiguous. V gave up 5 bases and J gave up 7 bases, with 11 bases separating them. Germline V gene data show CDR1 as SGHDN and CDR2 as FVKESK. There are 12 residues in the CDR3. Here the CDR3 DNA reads TGTGCCAGCAGCTACGGGTGGGTTGAAGCTTTCTTT. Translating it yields CASSYGWVEAFF.

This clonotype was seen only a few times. CDR3 DNA: TGCAGCGCCTTGACAGGGGGTCTCCGCGAGCAGTACTTC. Translation: CSALTGGLREQYF. This chain links TRBV29-1 with TRBJ2-7; 9 bases align to TRBD1. Germline V CDR1 and CDR2: SQVTM, ANQGSEA. V was clipped by 7 bases and J by 6 bases; unmatched bases: 10. The length of the CDR3 is 13 residues.

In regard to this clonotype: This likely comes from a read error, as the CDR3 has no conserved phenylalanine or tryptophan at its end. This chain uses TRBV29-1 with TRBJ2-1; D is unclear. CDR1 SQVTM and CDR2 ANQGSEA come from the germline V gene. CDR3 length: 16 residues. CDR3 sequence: CSVEDLAGLSYNEQFI. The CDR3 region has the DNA TGCAGCGTGGAAGATCTCGCAGGCTTATCCTACAATGAGCAGTTCATC.

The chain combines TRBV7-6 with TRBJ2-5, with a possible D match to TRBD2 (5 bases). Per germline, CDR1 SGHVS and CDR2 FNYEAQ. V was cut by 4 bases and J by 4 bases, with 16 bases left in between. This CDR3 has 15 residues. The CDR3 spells CASSSNWVAGETQYF. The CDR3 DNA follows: TGTGCCAGCAGCTCGAACTGGGTGGCGGGAGAGACCCAGTACTTC.